The T cell receptor beta chain under discussion was sequenced for a study of OX40 agonist ivuxolimab in advanced cancers. Turning to the study itself: Among those treated, three patients had partial responses, one with hepatocellular carcinoma and two with cutaneous melanoma. General study results and limits: Expanded clones belonging to CD8+ T cells outnumbered, on average, those of CD4+.

Remarks on this clone: Antigen specificity is unknown.

Generated by immunoSEQ multiplex PCR, the TCRdb table keeps only in-frame clones and is missing some. The sample shows under 20,000 clones, about 90% of them seen only once. The sequence was obtained from an adult with an advanced solid tumor such as melanoma, head and neck, liver or kidney cancer. The specimen was CD4+ or CD8+ T cells sorted from blood, collected in a trial of the OX40 agonist ivuxolimab.

CDR3 in amino acids: CASSPGTNQETQYF. The DNA of the CDR3 is TGCGCCAGCAGCCCGGGAACCAACCAAGAGACCCAGTACTTC. This chain uses TRBV5-1 with TRBJ2-5; possibly TRBD2 for D (5 bases). CDR1 SGHRS and CDR2 YFSETQ come from the germline V gene. Trimming cost V 4 bases and J 0 bases, with 10 bases left between them. The length of the CDR3 is 14 residues.